Below, one TCR beta chain is given with its context. These data belong to a study of blood T cell repertoires in COVID-19. Turning to the study itself: COVID-19 samples collected from the United States, Italy and Spain covered acute and convalescent phases. Nucleic acid was either cDNA or gDNA, and it came from T cells, B-cell-depleted T cells, or PBMCs.

The CDR3 runs to 15 residues. The V end lost 10 bases, the J end lost 12 bases, and 25 bases lay between the germline ends. In germline, CDR1 is SNHLY, CDR2 FYNNEI. Original processing notes: Amplified reference gene primers provided the basis for estimating nucleated cell counts. This table comes from immunoSEQ multiplex PCR, and its TCRdb copy is limited to in-frame clones, with some not included. V, J and clone size are those of that table, while D and trimming were read from the DNA. The sample has around 97,000 clones, 70% to 85% seen once. V is TRBV2 and J is TRBJ1-6, with D possibly matching TRBD1 (5 bases). The source is a man aged 65 to 79 with acute or convalescent COVID-19. Material for sequencing was peripheral blood. CDR3 loop: CAIEMGRGGVKPLHF. The CDR3 region has the DNA TGTGCCATCGAAATGGGGAGGGGAGGTGTAAAACCCCTCCACTTT.